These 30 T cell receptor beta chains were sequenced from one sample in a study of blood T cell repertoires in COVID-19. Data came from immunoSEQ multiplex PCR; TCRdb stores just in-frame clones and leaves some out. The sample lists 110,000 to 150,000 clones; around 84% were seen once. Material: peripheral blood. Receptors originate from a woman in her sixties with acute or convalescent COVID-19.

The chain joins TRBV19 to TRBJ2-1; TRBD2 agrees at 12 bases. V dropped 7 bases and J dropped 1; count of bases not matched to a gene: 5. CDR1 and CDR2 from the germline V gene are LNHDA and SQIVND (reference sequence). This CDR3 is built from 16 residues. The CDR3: CASTPLAGGSYNEQFF. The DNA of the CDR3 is TGTGCCAGTACCCCACTAGCGGGGGGATCCTACAATGAGCAGTTCTTC.

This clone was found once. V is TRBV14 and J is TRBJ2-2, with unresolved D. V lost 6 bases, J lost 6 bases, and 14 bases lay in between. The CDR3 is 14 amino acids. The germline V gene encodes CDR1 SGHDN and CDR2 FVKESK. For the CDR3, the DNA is TGTGCCAGCAGTCCTCAACAGATCCCCGGGGAGCTGTTTTTT. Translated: CASSPQQIPGELFF.

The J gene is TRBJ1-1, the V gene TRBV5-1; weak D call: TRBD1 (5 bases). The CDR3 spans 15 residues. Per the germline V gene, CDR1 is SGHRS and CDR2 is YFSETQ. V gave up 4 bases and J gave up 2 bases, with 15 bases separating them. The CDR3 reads CASSLSGGPNTEAFF. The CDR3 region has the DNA TGCGCCAGCAGCCTTAGCGGGGGACCCAACACTGAAGCTTTCTTT.

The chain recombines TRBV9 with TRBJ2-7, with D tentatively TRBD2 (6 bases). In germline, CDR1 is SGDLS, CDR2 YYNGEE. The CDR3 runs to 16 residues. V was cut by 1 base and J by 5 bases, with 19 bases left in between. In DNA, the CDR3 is TGTGCCAGCAGCGTATCGTTCGGGAGTCGTAGCGACGAGCAGTACTTC. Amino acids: CASSVSFGSRSDEQYF.

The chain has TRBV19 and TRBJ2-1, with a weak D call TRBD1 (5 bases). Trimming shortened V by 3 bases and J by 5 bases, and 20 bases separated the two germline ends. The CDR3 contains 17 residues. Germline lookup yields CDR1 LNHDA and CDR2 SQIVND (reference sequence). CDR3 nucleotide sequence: TGTGCCAGTAGTATCCCGGACCGCAGGTGGGGCGACAATGAGCAGTTCTTC. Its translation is CASSIPDRRWGDNEQFF. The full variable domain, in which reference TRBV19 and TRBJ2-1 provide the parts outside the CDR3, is DGGITQSPKYLFRKEGQNVTLSCEQNLNHDAMYWYRQDPGQGLRLIYYSQIVNDFQKGDIAEGYSVSREKKESFPLTVTSAQKNPTAFYLCASSIPDRRWGDNEQFFGPGTRLTVL.

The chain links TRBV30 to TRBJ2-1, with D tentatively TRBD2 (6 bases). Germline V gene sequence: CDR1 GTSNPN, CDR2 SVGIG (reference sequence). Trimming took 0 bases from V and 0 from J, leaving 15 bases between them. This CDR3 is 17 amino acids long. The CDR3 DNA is TGTGCCTGGAGTGTACTCATTCGGGGGAACTCCTACAATGAGCAGTTCTTC. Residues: CAWSVLIRGNSYNEQFF.

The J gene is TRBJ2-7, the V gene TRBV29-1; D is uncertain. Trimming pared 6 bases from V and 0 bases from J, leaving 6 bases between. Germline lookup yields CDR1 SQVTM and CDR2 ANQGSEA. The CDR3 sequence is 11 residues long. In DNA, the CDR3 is TGCAGCGTAGAGAGCTCCTACGAGCAGTACTTC. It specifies CSVESSYEQYF.

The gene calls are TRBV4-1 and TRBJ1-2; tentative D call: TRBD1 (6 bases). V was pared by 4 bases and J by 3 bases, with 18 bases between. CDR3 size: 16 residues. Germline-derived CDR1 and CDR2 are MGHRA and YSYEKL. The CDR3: CASSRQPGQLDYGYTF. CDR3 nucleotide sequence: TGCGCCAGCAGCCGACAACCGGGACAACTTGACTATGGCTACACCTTC.

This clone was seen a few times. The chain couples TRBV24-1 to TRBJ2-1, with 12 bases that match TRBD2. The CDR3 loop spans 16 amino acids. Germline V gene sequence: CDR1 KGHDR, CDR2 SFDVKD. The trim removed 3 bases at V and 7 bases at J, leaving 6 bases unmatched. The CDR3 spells CATSDELAGGGNEQFF. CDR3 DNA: TGTGCCACCAGTGATGAACTAGCGGGGGGAGGTAATGAGCAGTTCTTC.

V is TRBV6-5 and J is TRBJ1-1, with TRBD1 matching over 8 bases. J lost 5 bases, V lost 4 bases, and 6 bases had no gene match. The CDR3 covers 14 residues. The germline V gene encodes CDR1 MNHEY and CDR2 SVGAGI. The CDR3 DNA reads TGTGCCAGCAGTTCGGACAGGGTTCGTACTGAAGCTTTCTTT. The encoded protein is CASSSDRVRTEAFF.

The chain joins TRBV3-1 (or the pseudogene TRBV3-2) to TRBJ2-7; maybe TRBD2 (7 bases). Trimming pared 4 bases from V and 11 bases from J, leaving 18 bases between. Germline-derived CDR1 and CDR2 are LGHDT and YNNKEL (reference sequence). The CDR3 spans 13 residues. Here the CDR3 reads CASSLGEGGDEYF. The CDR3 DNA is TGTGCCAGCAGCCTCGGAGAAGGGGGGGATGAGTACTTC.

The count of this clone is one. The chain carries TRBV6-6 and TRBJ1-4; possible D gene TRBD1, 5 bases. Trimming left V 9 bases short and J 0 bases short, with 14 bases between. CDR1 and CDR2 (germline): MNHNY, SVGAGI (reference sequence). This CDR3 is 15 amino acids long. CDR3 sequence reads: CARVAGPSTNEKLFF. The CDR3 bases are TGTGCCAGGGTGGCAGGGCCTTCAACTAATGAAAAACTGTTTTTT.

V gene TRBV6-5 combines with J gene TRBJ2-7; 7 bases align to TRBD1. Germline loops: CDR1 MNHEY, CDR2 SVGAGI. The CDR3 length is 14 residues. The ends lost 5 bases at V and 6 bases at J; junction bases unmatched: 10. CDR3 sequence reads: CASSNRDSRSEQYF. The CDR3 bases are TGTGCCAGCAGTAACCGGGACAGCAGATCCGAGCAGTACTTC.

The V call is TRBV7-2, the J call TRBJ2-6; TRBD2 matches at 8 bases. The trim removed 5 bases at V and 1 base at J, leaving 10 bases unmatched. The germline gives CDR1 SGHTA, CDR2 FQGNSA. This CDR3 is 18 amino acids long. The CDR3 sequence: CASSREGSLLSGANVLTF. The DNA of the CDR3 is TGTGCCAGCAGCCGGGAGGGCAGCCTTCTGTCTGGGGCCAACGTCCTGACTTTC. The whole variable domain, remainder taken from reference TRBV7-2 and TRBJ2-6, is GAGVSQSPSNKVTEKGKDVELRCDPISGHTALYWYRQSLGQGLEFLIYFQGNSAPDKSGLPSDRFSAERTGGSVSTLTIQRTQQEDSAVYLCASSREGSLLSGANVLTFGAGSRLTVL.

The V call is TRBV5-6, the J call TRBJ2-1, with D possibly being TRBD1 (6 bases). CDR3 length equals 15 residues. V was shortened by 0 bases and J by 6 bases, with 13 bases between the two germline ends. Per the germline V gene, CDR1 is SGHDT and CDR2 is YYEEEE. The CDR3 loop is CASSLAGGAGNEQFF. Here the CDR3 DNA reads TGTGCCAGCAGCTTGGCTGGGGGCGCGGGCAATGAGCAGTTCTTC.

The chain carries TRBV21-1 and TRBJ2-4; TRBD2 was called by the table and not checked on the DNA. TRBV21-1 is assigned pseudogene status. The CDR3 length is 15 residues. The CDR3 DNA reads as TGTGCCAGCAGCAAAGGGAGTACTTGCAAAAACATTCAGTACTTC. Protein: CASSKGSTCKNIQYF.

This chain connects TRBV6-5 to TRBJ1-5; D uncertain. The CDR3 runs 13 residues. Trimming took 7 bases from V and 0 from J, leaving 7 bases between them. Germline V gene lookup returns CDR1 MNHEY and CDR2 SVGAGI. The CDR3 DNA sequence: TGTGCCAGCAACCAGAATAGCAATCAGCCCCAGCATTTT. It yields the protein CASNQNSNQPQHF.

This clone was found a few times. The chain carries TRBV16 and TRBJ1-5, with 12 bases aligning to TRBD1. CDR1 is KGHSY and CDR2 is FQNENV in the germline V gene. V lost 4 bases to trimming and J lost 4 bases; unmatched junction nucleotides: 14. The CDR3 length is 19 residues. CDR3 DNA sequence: TGTGCCAGCAGCCCCATCTCCGGGACAGGGGGCGCGAGGAATCAGCCCCAGCATTTT. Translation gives CASSPISGTGGARNQPQHF.

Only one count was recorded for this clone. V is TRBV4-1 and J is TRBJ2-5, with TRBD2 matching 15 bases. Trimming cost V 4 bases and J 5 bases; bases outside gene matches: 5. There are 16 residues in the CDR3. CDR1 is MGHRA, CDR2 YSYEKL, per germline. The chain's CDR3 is CASSPGLAGGRETQYF. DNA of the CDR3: TGCGCCAGCAGCCCCGGACTAGCGGGGGGGCGGGAGACCCAGTACTTC.

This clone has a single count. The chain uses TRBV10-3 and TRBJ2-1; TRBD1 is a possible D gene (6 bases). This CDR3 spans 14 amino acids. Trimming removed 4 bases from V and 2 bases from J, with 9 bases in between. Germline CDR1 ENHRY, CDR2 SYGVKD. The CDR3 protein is CAISATGTYNEQFF. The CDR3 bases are TGTGCCATCAGTGCGACAGGTACCTACAATGAGCAGTTCTTC.

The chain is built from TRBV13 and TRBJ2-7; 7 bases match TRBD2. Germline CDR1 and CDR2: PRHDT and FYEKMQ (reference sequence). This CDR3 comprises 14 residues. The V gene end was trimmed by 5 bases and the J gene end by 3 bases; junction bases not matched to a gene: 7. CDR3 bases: TGTGCCAGCAGCCCCCAGCGGGACCACTACGAGCAGTACTTC. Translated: CASSPQRDHYEQYF. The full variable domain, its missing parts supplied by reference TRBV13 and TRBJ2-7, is AAGVIQSPRHLIKEKRETATLKCYPIPRHDTVYWYQQGPGQDPQFLISFYEKMQSDKGSIPDRFSAQQFSDYHSELNMSSLELGDSALYFCASSPQRDHYEQYFGPGTRLTVT.

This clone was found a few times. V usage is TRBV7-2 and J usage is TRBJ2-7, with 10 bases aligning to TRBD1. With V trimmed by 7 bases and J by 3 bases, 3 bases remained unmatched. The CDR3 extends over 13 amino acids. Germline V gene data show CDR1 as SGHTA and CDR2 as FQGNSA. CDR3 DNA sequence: TGTGCCAGCAAACGGGACAGGGGCTACGAGCAGTACTTC. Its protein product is CASKRDRGYEQYF.

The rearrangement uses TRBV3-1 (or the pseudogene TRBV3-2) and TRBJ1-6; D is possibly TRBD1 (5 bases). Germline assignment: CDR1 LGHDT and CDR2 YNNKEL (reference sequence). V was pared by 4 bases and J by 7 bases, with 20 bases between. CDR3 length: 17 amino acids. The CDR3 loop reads CASSRQRGLPGNSPLHF. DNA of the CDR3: TGTGCCAGCAGCCGACAAAGGGGACTCCCTGGAAATTCACCCCTCCACTTT.

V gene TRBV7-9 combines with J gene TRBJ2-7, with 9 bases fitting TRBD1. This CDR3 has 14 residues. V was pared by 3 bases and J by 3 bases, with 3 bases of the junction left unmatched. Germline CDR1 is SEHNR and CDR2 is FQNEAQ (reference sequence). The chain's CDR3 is CASSFRDRDYEQYF. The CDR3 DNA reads TGTGCCAGCAGCTTCCGGGACAGGGACTACGAGCAGTACTTC.

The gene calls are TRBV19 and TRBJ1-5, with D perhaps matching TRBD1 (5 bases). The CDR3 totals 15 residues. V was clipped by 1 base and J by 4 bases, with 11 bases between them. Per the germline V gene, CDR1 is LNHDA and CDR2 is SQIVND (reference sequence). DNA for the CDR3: TGTGCCAGTAGTATAGTGGCTGACAGAAATCAGCCCCAGCATTTT. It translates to CASSIVADRNQPQHF. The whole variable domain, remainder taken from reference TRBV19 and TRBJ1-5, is DGGITQSPKYLFRKEGQNVTLSCEQNLNHDAMYWYRQDPGQGLRLIYYSQIVNDFQKGDIAEGYSVSREKKESFPLTVTSAQKNPTAFYLCASSIVADRNQPQHFGDGTRLSIL.

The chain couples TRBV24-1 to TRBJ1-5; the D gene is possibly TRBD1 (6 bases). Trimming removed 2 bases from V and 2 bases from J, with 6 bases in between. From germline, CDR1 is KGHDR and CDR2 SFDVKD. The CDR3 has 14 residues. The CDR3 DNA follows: TGTGCCACCAGTGATTCAGGGGGCAATCAGCCCCAGCATTTT. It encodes CATSDSGGNQPQHF.

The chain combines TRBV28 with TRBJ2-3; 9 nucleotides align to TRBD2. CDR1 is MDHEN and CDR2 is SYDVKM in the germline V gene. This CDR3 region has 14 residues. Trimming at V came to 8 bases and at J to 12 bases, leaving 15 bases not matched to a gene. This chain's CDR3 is CASFKRTSVKDQYF. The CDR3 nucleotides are TGTGCCAGCTTTAAAAGGACTAGCGTGAAAGATCAGTATTTT.

This chain's CDR3 is CASSPDREYGYTF. The DNA of the CDR3 is TGTGCCAGCAGCCCGGACAGGGAGTATGGCTACACCTTC. This chain connects TRBV3-1 (or the pseudogene TRBV3-2) to TRBJ1-2; 8 bases line up with TRBD1. The J segment lost 5 bases and the V segment lost 4 bases, leaving 3 bases of the junction unmatched. CDR3 length: 13 amino acids. Germline V lookup: CDR1 LGHDT, CDR2 YNNKEL (reference sequence).

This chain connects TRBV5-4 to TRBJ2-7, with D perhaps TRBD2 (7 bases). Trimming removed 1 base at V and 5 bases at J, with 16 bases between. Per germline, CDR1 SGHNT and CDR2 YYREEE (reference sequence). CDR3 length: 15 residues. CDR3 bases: TGTGCCAGCAGCTTGTCGGGGGGCCTCGTCCACGAGCAGTACTTC. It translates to CASSLSGGLVHEQYF.

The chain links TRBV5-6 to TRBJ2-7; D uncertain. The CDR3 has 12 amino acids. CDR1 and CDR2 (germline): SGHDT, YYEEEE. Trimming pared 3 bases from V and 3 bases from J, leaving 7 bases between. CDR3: CASSSSGYEQYF. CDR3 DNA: TGTGCCAGCAGCTCCTCCGGCTACGAGCAGTACTTC.